A selection of T cell receptor beta chains follows, all from one sample in a study of CD8 T cells in ankylosing spondylitis. Via MiXCR, TCRdb re-called the 5' RACE reads, giving one row per CDR3 protein. Of fewer than 500,000 distinct CDR3 sequences listed, more than 25% are singletons. The source material was blood, either unsorted or a sorted T cell fraction (not recorded which). The origin of the receptors is a male donor with ankylosing spondylitis. Both conserved end residues are part of each CDR3. The order of the fields is V gene, J gene, CDR3 protein.

v_gene: TRBV2
j_gene: TRBJ2-2
CDR3aa: CASFSGTRTGELFF

v_gene: TRBV3-1
j_gene: TRBJ2-3
CDR3aa: CASSQVNPIGTDTQYF

v_gene: TRBV4-2
j_gene: TRBJ2-3
CDR3aa: CASSQDVRGTDTQYF

v_gene: TRBV20-1
j_gene: TRBJ2-1
CDR3aa: CSASSDGDEQFF

v_gene: TRBV20-1
j_gene: TRBJ1-3
CDR3aa: CSAPWDRGILSGNTIYF

v_gene: TRBV12-3/TRBV12-4
j_gene: TRBJ2-7
CDR3aa: CASSLKVSSYEQYF

v_gene: TRBV12-3/TRBV12-4
j_gene: TRBJ2-1
CDR3aa: CASSGDFAYNEQFF

v_gene: TRBV7-9
j_gene: TRBJ1-6
CDR3aa: CASSLAGNANSPLHF

v_gene: TRBV6-5
j_gene: TRBJ1-3
CDR3aa: CASSYSRGTGNTIYF

v_gene: TRBV12-3/TRBV12-4
j_gene: TRBJ1-5
CDR3aa: CASSSGGQGNQPQHF

v_gene: TRBV3-1
j_gene: TRBJ1-1
CDR3aa: CASRLRDRQTEAFF

v_gene: TRBV6-1
j_gene: TRBJ1-4
CDR3aa: CASRPDSYEKLFF

v_gene: TRBV3-1
j_gene: TRBJ2-3
CDR3aa: CASSQDSGGSPDTQYF

v_gene: TRBV18
j_gene: TRBJ2-2
CDR3aa: CASSPRLADGSGELFF

v_gene: TRBV20-1
j_gene: TRBJ2-2
CDR3aa: CSARDGSTNTGELFF

v_gene: TRBV6-1
j_gene: TRBJ2-1
CDR3aa: CASSEALWTGSYNEQFF

v_gene: TRBV12-3/TRBV12-4
j_gene: TRBJ2-2
CDR3aa: CASSLKAGPLNTGELFF

v_gene: TRBV5-1
j_gene: TRBJ2-7
CDR3aa: CASRIYRGRNYEQYF

v_gene: TRBV7-6
j_gene: TRBJ1-2
CDR3aa: CASSSGGTGYYGYTF

v_gene: TRBV24-1
j_gene: TRBJ1-2
CDR3aa: CATRGKGRDYGYTF

v_gene: TRBV4-2
j_gene: TRBJ2-1
CDR3aa: CASSHRTAGGPDNEQFF

v_gene: TRBV12-3/TRBV12-4
j_gene: TRBJ2-1
CDR3aa: CASSPIAGGINEQFF

v_gene: TRBV7-2
j_gene: TRBJ2-2
CDR3aa: CATAPYGGTGELFF

v_gene: TRBV23-1
j_gene: TRBJ2-7
CDR3aa: CASSQSGGGTYSEQYF

v_gene: TRBV19
j_gene: TRBJ2-4
CDR3aa: CASSTQGNIQYF

v_gene: TRBV20-1
j_gene: TRBJ2-1
CDR3aa: CSAMQGSYNEQFF

v_gene: TRBV20-1
j_gene: TRBJ2-1
CDR3aa: CSARDRGTSVYNEQFF

v_gene: TRBV5-1
j_gene: TRBJ1-1
CDR3aa: CASSAGQGLNTEAFF

v_gene: TRBV6-1
j_gene: TRBJ2-4
CDR3aa: CASRRGREGVYIQYF

v_gene: TRBV29-1
j_gene: TRBJ2-1
CDR3aa: CSVGPGLADNEQFF

v_gene: TRBV11-2
j_gene: TRBJ2-2
CDR3aa: CASSLGGQGAGTGELFF

v_gene: TRBV10-3
j_gene: TRBJ2-1
CDR3aa: CAISERQTGITYNEQFF

v_gene: TRBV7-2
j_gene: TRBJ2-1
CDR3aa: CASSTTRGSYNEQFF

v_gene: TRBV6-1
j_gene: TRBJ2-2
CDR3aa: CASNSRGRTGELFF

v_gene: TRBV20-1
j_gene: TRBJ2-1
CDR3aa: CSARDSGRPYNEQFF

v_gene: TRBV3-1
j_gene: TRBJ2-2
CDR3aa: CASSPTSGRTGELFF

v_gene: TRBV24-1
j_gene: TRBJ2-5
CDR3aa: CATSDDSTGGQETQYF

v_gene: TRBV18
j_gene: TRBJ2-1
CDR3aa: CASSPQRTAEQFF

v_gene: TRBV12-3/TRBV12-4
j_gene: TRBJ1-3
CDR3aa: CASRDGGTGNTIYF

v_gene: TRBV29-1
j_gene: TRBJ2-3
CDR3aa: CSVGPLHTDTQYF

v_gene: TRBV27
j_gene: TRBJ1-5
CDR3aa: CASRDRGRYSNQPQHF

v_gene: TRBV3-1
j_gene: TRBJ1-5
CDR3aa: CASSQRAEGDLPQHF

v_gene: TRBV20-1
j_gene: TRBJ2-7
CDR3aa: CSLDRGNYEQYF

v_gene: TRBV21-1
j_gene: TRBJ2-1
CDR3aa: CASSSPGSYNEQFF

v_gene: TRBV19
j_gene: TRBJ2-1
CDR3aa: CASSIRTSGEQFF

v_gene: TRBV12-3/TRBV12-4
j_gene: TRBJ1-5
CDR3aa: CASRRMGDQPQHF

v_gene: TRBV20-1
j_gene: TRBJ2-2
CDR3aa: CSARVRNTGELFF